These T cell receptor beta chains were read from a single sample in a study of chemoradiotherapy in HPV16-positive cancers. Clones were read by immunoSEQ multiplex PCR, and TCRdb kept only the in-frame ones, dropping some. The sample shows roughly 12,000 clones, 55% to 75% of them seen only once. Sample collection occurred from a patient who underwent chemoradiotherapy. The receptors were sampled from a human donor with HPV-associated anogenital cancer. Each CDR3 is given with its conserved first and last residue. Each record gives: clone size, J gene, V gene, D gene, CDR3 protein, CDR3 DNA. The D gene is left open where the match is weak. Size is stated for part of the rows, as once, few or many counts, or as a class when the clone is expanded.

.,TRBJ1-1,TRBV28,.,CASSFRAGEGTEAFF,TGTGCCAGCAGTTTCCGGGCAGGGGAAGGAACTGAAGCTTTCTTT
once,TRBJ1-1,TRBV6-1,.,CASSEPPGLRTEAFF,TGTGCCAGCAGTGAACCACCAGGTCTCAGGACTGAAGCTTTCTTT
.,TRBJ2-2,TRBV7-9,TRBD1,CASSAGTGVVGELFF,TGTGCCAGCAGTGCCGGGACAGGGGTTGTCGGGGAGCTGTTTTTT
.,TRBJ1-1,TRBV28,.,CASSFRTPEAFF,TGTGCCAGCAGTTTTCGGACACCTGAAGCTTTCTTT
once,TRBJ2-3,TRBV7-9,TRBD2,CASSLGPSGVQDTQYF,TGTGCCAGCAGCTTAGGACCTAGCGGGGTACAAGATACGCAGTATTTT
.,TRBJ2-5,TRBV28,TRBD2,CASSLLETSGRVEETQYF,TGTGCCAGCAGTTTATTGGAGACTAGCGGGAGGGTGGAGGAGACCCAGTACTTC
.,TRBJ2-5,TRBV7-2,.,CASSVMAGVGETQYF,TGTGCCAGCAGCGTGATGGCCGGAGTAGGAGAGACCCAGTACTTC
.,TRBJ1-5,TRBV28,.,CASSLSPSNQPQHF,TGTGCCAGCAGTTTATCCCCCTCCAATCAGCCCCAGCATTTT
.,TRBJ2-3,TRBV4-3,.,CASSQNGGGDTQYF,TGCGCCAGCAGCCAAAACGGCGGTGGAGATACGCAGTATTTT
.,TRBJ1-2,TRBV10-3,.,CAISEGPGRVYGYTF,TGTGCCATCAGTGAGGGTCCAGGGAGGGTCTATGGCTACACCTTC
.,TRBJ1-5,TRBV18,.,CASSPQTVNQPQHF,TGTGCCAGCTCACCCCAGACAGTGAATCAGCCCCAGCATTTT
.,TRBJ2-3,TRBV11-2,TRBD2,CASSPRTSAQYF,TGTGCCAGCAGCCCTCGGACTAGCGCGCAGTATTTT
.,TRBJ2-7,TRBV7-8,TRBD1,CASSKQTGGYEQYF,TGTGCCAGCAGCAAACAGACAGGGGGCTACGAGCAGTACTTC
.,TRBJ2-3,TRBV5-8,.,CASSEPYRDPSTDTQYF,TGTGCCAGCAGCGAGCCATACAGGGACCCAAGCACAGATACGCAGTATTTT
.,TRBJ1-1,TRBV30,TRBD1,CAWSANRGLVTEAFF,TGTGCCTGGAGTGCAAACAGGGGGCTTGTCACTGAAGCTTTCTTT
.,TRBJ2-7,TRBV7-8,.,CASSLDSEEQYF,TGTGCCAGCAGCCTAGACAGTGAAGAGCAGTACTTC
few,TRBJ2-7,TRBV2,.,CASSWDGSSYEQYF,TGTGCCAGCAGCTGGGACGGGAGCTCCTACGAGCAGTACTTC
few,TRBJ1-2,TRBV7-9,TRBD1,CASSFSQGEGYTF,TGTGCCAGCAGTTTTTCCCAGGGGGAGGGCTACACCTTC
.,TRBJ1-2,TRBV6-1,.,CASSGQAKTNYGYTF,TGTGCCAGCAGTGGACAGGCAAAAACTAACTATGGCTACACCTTC
few,TRBJ1-2,TRBV5-5,TRBD1,CASSKYGTATNYGYTF,TGTGCCAGCAGCAAGTACGGGACAGCGACTAACTATGGCTACACCTTC
.,TRBJ2-5,TRBV2,.,CASSFQWTQYF,TGTGCCAGCAGTTTTCAGTGGACCCAGTACTTC
few,TRBJ2-7,TRBV5-1,TRBD2,CASSPLSGIPYEQYF,TGCGCCAGCAGCCCTCTAAGCGGGATCCCCTACGAGCAGTACTTC
.,TRBJ2-5,TRBV10-3,.,CAISKGTDPQETQYF,TGTGCCATCAGTAAGGGGACGGACCCTCAAGAGACCCAGTACTTC
.,TRBJ2-1,TRBV18,TRBD2,CASSPTGTSGPNEQFF,TGTGCCAGCTCACCAACCGGGACTAGCGGCCCCAATGAGCAGTTCTTC
.,TRBJ2-2,TRBV4-3,.,CASSQERDFTGELFF,TGCGCCAGCAGCCAAGAACGGGACTTTACCGGGGAGCTGTTTTTT
.,TRBJ2-7,TRBV4-2,TRBD2,CASSQDTSGSYEQYF,TGTGCCAGCAGCCAAGATACTAGCGGGAGTTACGAGCAGTACTTC
.,TRBJ2-7,TRBV29-1,TRBD2,CSVPPGKRDAAEQYF,TGCAGCGTCCCACCGGGAAAGCGGGACGCGGCCGAGCAGTACTTC
.,TRBJ2-6,TRBV7-6,.,CASSLAPTSGANVLTF,TGTGCCAGCAGCTTAGCACCGACCTCTGGGGCCAACGTCCTGACTTTC
.,TRBJ1-5,TRBV15,TRBD1,CATSIRDSPHQPQHF,TGTGCCACCAGCATTAGGGACAGCCCACATCAGCCCCAGCATTTT
.,TRBJ2-1,TRBV6-1,TRBD1,CASSGVSGQGRDEQFF,TGTGCCAGCAGTGGTGTCTCGGGACAGGGTCGGGATGAGCAGTTCTTC
.,TRBJ1-3,TRBV2,.,CASSGLTGEPSGNTIYF,TGTGCCAGCAGTGGCCTGACAGGAGAACCCTCTGGAAACACCATATATTTT
.,TRBJ2-7,TRBV6-1,.,CASSEGWQPGYEQYF,TGTGCCAGCAGTGAAGGCTGGCAGCCGGGCTACGAGCAGTACTTC
.,TRBJ2-2,TRBV4-1,.,CASSQARLVRNTGELFF,TGCGCCAGCAGCCAAGCCCGGTTGGTCCGGAACACCGGGGAGCTGTTTTTT
.,TRBJ1-2,TRBV5-8,.,CASSFPGITRTNYGYTF,TGTGCCAGCAGCTTCCCCGGAATCACCCGTACTAACTATGGCTACACCTTC
.,TRBJ1-5,TRBV19,TRBD1,CASSHGTGGGQPQHF,TGTGCCAGTAGCCACGGGACAGGGGGCGGTCAGCCCCAGCATTTT
.,TRBJ2-7,TRBV5-1,TRBD1,CASSPGQGAYEQYF,TGCGCCAGCAGCCCGGGACAGGGGGCGTACGAGCAGTACTTC
.,TRBJ2-2,TRBV5-8,.,CASSLMGPLSNTGELFF,TGTGCCAGCAGCTTGATGGGACCGCTATCGAACACCGGGGAGCTGTTTTTT
.,TRBJ2-1,TRBV14,.,CASANYEGFYEQFF,TGTGCCAGCGCAAACTATGAGGGGTTTTATGAGCAGTTCTTC
.,TRBJ1-4,TRBV19,TRBD1,CASTLGQGAEKLFF,TGTGCCAGTACCTTGGGACAGGGTGCTGAAAAACTGTTTTTT
.,TRBJ1-6,TRBV11-1,.,CASGLRDYYNSPLHF,TGTGCCAGCGGACTCAGGGACTACTATAATTCACCCCTCCACTTT
.,TRBJ2-1,TRBV7-3,TRBD2,CASSLTGGPSYNEQFF,TGTGCCAGCAGCTTAACGGGAGGGCCTTCTTACAATGAGCAGTTCTTC
few,TRBJ1-5,TRBV7-2,.,CASSPPSNQPQHF,TGTGCCAGCAGCCCACCTAGCAATCAGCCCCAGCATTTT
.,TRBJ1-1,TRBV30,.,CAWSVWGADTEAFF,TGTGCCTGGAGTGTATGGGGGGCGGATACTGAAGCTTTCTTT
.,TRBJ1-1,TRBV5-6,.,CASSTGRWNTEAFF,TGTGCCAGCAGCACCGGACGGTGGAACACTGAAGCTTTCTTT
once,TRBJ2-1,TRBV5-1,TRBD2,CASSWLAGGPSEQFF,TGCGCCAGCAGCTGGCTAGCGGGAGGGCCTAGTGAGCAGTTCTTC
.,TRBJ2-5,TRBV25-1,.,CASSDSGLLGLKETQYF,TGTGCCAGCAGTGATTCCGGATTGTTAGGGCTAAAAGAGACCCAGTACTTC
.,TRBJ2-2,TRBV1,.,CTSSKGRDTGELFF,TGCACCAGCAGTAAGGGCAGAGACACCGGGGAGCTGTTTTTT